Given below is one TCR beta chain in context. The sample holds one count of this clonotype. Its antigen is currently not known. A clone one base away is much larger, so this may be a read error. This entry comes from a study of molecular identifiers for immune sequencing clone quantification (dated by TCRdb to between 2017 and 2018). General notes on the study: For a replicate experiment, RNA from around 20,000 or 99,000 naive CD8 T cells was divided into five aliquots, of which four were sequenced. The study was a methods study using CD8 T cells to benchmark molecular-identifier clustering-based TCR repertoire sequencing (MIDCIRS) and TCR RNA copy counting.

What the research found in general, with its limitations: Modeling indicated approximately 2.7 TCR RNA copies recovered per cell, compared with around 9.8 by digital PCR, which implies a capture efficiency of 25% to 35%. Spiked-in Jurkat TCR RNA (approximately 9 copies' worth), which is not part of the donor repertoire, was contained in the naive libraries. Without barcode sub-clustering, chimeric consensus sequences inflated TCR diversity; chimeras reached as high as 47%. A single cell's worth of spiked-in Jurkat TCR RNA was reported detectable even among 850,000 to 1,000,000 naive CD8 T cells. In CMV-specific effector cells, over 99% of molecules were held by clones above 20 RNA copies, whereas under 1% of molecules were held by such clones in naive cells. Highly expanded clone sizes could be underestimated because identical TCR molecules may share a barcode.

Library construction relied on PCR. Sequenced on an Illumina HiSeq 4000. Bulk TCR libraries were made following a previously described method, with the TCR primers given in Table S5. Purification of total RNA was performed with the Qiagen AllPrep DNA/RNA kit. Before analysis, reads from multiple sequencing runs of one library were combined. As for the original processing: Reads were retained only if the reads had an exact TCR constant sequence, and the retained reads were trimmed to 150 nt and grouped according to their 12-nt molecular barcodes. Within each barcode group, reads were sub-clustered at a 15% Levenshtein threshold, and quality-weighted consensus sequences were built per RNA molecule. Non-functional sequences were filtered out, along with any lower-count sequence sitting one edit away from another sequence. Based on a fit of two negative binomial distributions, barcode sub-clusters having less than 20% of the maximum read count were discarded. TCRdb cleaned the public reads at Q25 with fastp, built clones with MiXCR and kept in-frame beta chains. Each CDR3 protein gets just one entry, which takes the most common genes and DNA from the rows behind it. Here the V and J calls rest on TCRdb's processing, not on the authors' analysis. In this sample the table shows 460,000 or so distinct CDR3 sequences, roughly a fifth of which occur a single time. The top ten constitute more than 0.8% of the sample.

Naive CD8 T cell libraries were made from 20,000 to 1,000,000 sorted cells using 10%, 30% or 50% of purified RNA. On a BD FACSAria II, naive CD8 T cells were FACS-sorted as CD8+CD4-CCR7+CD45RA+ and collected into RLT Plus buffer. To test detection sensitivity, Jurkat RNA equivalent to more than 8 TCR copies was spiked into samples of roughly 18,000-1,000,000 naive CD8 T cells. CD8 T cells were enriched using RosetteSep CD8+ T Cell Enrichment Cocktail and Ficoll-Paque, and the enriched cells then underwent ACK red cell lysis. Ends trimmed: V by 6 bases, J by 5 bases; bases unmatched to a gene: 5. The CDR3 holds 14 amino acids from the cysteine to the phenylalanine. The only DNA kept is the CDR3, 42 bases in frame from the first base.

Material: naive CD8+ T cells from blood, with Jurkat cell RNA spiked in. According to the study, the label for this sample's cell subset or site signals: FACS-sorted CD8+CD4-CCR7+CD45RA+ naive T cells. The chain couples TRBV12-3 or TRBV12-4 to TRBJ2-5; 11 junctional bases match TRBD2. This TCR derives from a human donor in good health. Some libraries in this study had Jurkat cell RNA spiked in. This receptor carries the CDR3 CASSTTSGIETQYF. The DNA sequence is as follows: TGTGCCAGCAGCACGACTAGCGGGATTGAGACCCAGTACTTC.